The rows below give T cell receptor beta chains drawn from one sample of a study of blood T cell repertoires in COVID-19. Sequencing used immunoSEQ multiplex PCR; TCRdb keeps in-frame clones, though not all of them. The sample carries 180,000 or so clones, 89% recorded once. Sequencing was done on a sample of peripheral blood. These receptors all come from a man aged 40-50 years with acute or convalescent COVID-19. CDR3s include the opening cysteine and the closing phenylalanine or tryptophan. D genes are given only for firm matches. The size entry is marked missing in some rows and otherwise reads once, few, many or a size class.

few | 16 | - | TRBV4-1 | CASSQDGAGTNYGYTF
- | 15 | - | TRBV6-5 | CASSPRRVAGNTIYF
- | 13 | - | TRBV7-2 | CASSFGRGNTIYF
- | 16 | - | TRBV3-1/TRBV3-2 | CASSSSGFSGAGELFF
- | 13 | - | TRBV7-2 | CASTPGGPYGYTF
- | 11 | - | TRBV20-1 | CSAAQGPGYTF
few | 14 | TRBD1 | TRBV7-9 | CASSSETGYHGYTF
- | 15 | TRBD1 | TRBV28 | CASSFRTGGVYGYTF
- | 13 | - | TRBV7-2 | CASTLVGPGELFF
- | 14 | TRBD1 | TRBV28 | CASSLTGEVYEQYF
- | 16 | TRBD1 | TRBV6-6 | CASSAMQGASGNTIYF
- | 12 | - | TRBV5-4 | CASVGGTGELFF
- | 14 | TRBD1 | TRBV11-2 | CASSLADRDYGYTF
- | 14 | TRBD1 | TRBV12-5 | CASGLGTGNTEAFF
- | 15 | TRBD2 | TRBV10-3 | CAISASGGGTDTQYF
- | 14 | TRBD1 | TRBV7-8 | CASSLRQGNNEQFF
- | 15 | TRBD1 | TRBV18 | CASSPLYRGDGGYTF
few | 16 | - | TRBV3-1/TRBV3-2 | CASSQHGGGRNQPQHF
- | 15 | - | TRBV19 | CASRSRLQGYTEAFF
once | 16 | TRBD2 | TRBV4-1 | CASSQDPGLPYNEQFF
- | 16 | - | TRBV6-6 | CASSYARTNSGNTIYF
- | 15 | - | TRBV13 | CASSLGGRAKSPLHF